This TCR beta chain was identified in a study of blood T cells in healthy people across ages. Findings of the study overall: TCR beta diversity correlated strongly with naive T cell percentage.

Investigators took around 11 milliliters of peripheral blood from every donor. With a J-beta primer mix and a sample-barcoded 5' primer, a second PCR ran 7 to 11 cycles. MiXCR, run by TCRdb on the 5' RACE reads, gives a single entry per CDR3 protein. This table holds approximately 1.5 million distinct CDR3 sequences, roughly 43% found once. Germline V gene sequence: CDR1 LGHNA, CDR2 YNFKEQ. This CDR3 has 18 amino acids. The germline V and J ends were trimmed by 1 base and 0 bases, with 15 bases remaining between them. Comments on this clonotype: Its antigen is not known.

The sequence was collected from a woman younger than 35 in good health. Sequenced material: blood. The chain has TRBV4-2 and TRBJ1-4; no reliable D call. This chain's CDR3 is CASSQARNEGPTNEKLFF. The CDR3 nucleotides read TGTGCCAGCAGCCAAGCTCGGAATGAAGGGCCAACTAATGAAAAACTGTTTTTT.